Below, 2 T cell receptor beta chains from the same sample are listed, as sequenced in a study of cytomegalovirus exposure and HLA in healthy donors. A multiplex PCR was run with 60 Vbeta primers and 13 Jbeta primers. Data came from immunoSEQ multiplex PCR; TCRdb stores just in-frame clones and leaves some out. The repertoire has more than 95,000 clones, roughly a tenth of them found once; the top ten carry less than 4%. Sequencing input: PBMCs. The receptors were sampled from a man aged 25-40 years in good health and CMV-seronegative.

V usage is TRBV4-3 and J usage is TRBJ2-5; D gene unclear. The DNA end favors TRBJ2-7, so the J call may be wrong. CDR1 is LGHNA and CDR2 is YSLEER in the germline V gene. The CDR3 length is 11 residues. CDR3 region: CASSQGSEQYF. The CDR3 DNA follows: TGCGCCAGCAGCCAAGGGTCCGAGCAGTACTTC.

There are a few counts of this clone. One end of the junction varies from germline; a read error may be responsible. V and J are TRBV7-7 and TRBJ2-5; tentative D call: TRBD2 (6 bases). The length of the CDR3 is 13 residues. Per germline, CDR1 SSHAT and CDR2 FNYEAQ (reference sequence). CDR3 in amino acids: CASSLNGGETQYF. In DNA form, the CDR3 reads TGTGCTAGCAGCTTAAACGGGGGAGAGACCCAGTACTTC.